The clone carrying this T cell receptor beta chain was found many times. MiXCR was used by TCRdb to re-call the PCR reads. The repertoire holds 30,000 to 45,000 clones, with about 30% as singletons. The entry originates in a study of metastatic and nonmetastatic thyroid tumors. Looking at the study overall: Across peripheral blood and tumor or nodule tissue samples taken from malignant and benign thyroid patients, the repertoires were compared with one another.

Per the germline V gene, CDR1 is SEHNR and CDR2 is FQNEAQ (reference sequence). CDR3 length: 13 residues. The ends were cut back, 7 bases at V and 3 bases at J, with 13 bases in the middle. No patient received treatment before thyroid surgery. The chain couples TRBV7-9 to TRBJ2-7, with no clear D. The receptor's source is a male donor with papillary thyroid cancer or a benign thyroid nodule (not recorded which). Some clones in this sample may be carry-over from other donors' samples. The source material was blood. In nucleotides, the CDR3 is TGTGCCAGCAAAAGTAGCAATCTCTACGAGCAGTACTTC. This sequence encodes CASKSSNLYEQYF.